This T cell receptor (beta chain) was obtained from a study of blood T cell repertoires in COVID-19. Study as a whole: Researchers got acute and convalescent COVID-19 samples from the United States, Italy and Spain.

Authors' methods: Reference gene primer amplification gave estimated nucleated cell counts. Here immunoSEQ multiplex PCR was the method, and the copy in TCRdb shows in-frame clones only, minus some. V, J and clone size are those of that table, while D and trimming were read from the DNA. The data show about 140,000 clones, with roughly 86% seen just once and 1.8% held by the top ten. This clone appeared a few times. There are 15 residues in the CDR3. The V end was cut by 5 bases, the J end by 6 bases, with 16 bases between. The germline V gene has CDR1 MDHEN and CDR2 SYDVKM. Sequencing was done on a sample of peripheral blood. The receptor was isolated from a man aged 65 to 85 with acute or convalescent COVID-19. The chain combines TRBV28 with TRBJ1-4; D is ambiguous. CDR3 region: CASSPPAGWDEKLFF. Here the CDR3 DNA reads TGTGCCAGCAGTCCGCCGGCAGGTTGGGATGAAAAACTGTTTTTT.